A single sample is the source of the 31 T cell receptor beta chains below, sequenced in a study of blood T cell repertoires in COVID-19 (TCRdb year 2020). Library creation used the immunoSEQ multiplex PCR assay. TCRdb limited this immuneACCESS table to in-frame rearrangements with V and J called. A share of clones is missing; checked studies link under half to unresolved V genes, and the rest is unexplained. This sample holds roughly 400,000 clones; 70% to 90% were observed only once. Approximately 1.3% of the sample lies in the top ten. The specimen was PBMCs or T cells enriched from blood (not recorded which). The receptors stem from a woman younger than 35 who had been exposed to COVID-19.

The chain uses TRBV7-2 and TRBJ2-1, with 9 bases lining up with TRBD1. Germline CDR1 SGHTA, CDR2 FQGNSA. V was pared by 6 bases and J by 2 bases, with 11 bases of the junction left unmatched. This CDR3 spans 17 amino acids. In nucleotides, the CDR3 is TGTGCCAGCAGTTCCGACTACAGGGGGCGAGCCTACAATGAGCAGTTCTTC. Amino acids: CASSSDYRGRAYNEQFF.

The J gene is TRBJ2-7, the V gene TRBV4-2, with D maybe TRBD2 (5 bases). Germline-derived CDR1 and CDR2 are LGHNA and YNFKEQ. V lost 0 bases, J lost 2 bases, and 11 bases lay in between. The CDR3 is 15 residues long. The CDR3 coding sequence is TGTGCCAGCAGCCAAGACATTTGGGAGACCTACGAGCAGTACTTC. It translates to CASSQDIWETYEQYF.

This rearrangement joins TRBV10-2 to TRBJ1-6, with no clear D. Germline CDR1 and CDR2: WSHSY and SAAADI. V was pared by 2 bases and J by 0 bases, with 14 bases between. This CDR3 region has 18 residues. The CDR3 region is CASSEGGSPSSYNSPLHF. In DNA form, the CDR3 reads TGCGCCAGCAGTGAGGGAGGGAGCCCCAGCTCCTATAATTCACCCCTCCACTTT.

The chain joins TRBV7-8 to TRBJ2-5, with 8 positions matching TRBD1. From germline, CDR1 is SGHVS and CDR2 FQNEAQ. The V and J ends lost 5 bases and 5 bases, in that order; junction bases with no gene match: 10. The CDR3 is 15 residues long. This chain's CDR3 is CASSSGQGSWETQYF. Here the CDR3 DNA reads TGTGCCAGCAGCAGCGGACAGGGTAGTTGGGAGACCCAGTACTTC.

The V call is TRBV6-6, the J call TRBJ2-2; 13 bases are a match to TRBD2. V lost 5 bases and J lost 4; bases outside the gene matches: 16. This CDR3 contains 20 residues. The V gene's germline CDR1 is MNHNY and CDR2 SVGAGI (reference sequence). CDR3 loop: CASSPRTSGGVWSGTGELFF. The CDR3, as DNA: TGTGCCAGCAGTCCTCGGACTAGCGGGGGTGTGTGGTCGGGCACCGGGGAGCTGTTTTTT.

The genes are TRBV4-1 and TRBJ2-1; 8 bases agree with TRBD2. V was clipped by 0 bases and J by 0 bases; unmatched bases: 7. This CDR3 comprises 18 residues. Germline values: CDR1 MGHRA, CDR2 YSYEKL. The CDR3 DNA reads as TGCGCCAGCAGCCAAGATCAGCTAGCGGGCAGCTCCTACAATGAGCAGTTCTTC. Translated: CASSQDQLAGSSYNEQFF.

The chain joins TRBV11-2 to TRBJ1-1; possible D gene TRBD1, 5 bases. Germline V gives CDR1 SGHAT, CDR2 FQNNGV. V was cut by 3 bases and J by 1 base, with 12 bases left in between. CDR3 length: 15 residues. The CDR3 region has the DNA TGTGCCAGCAGCTTCAGGGCGTTCACGAACACTGAAGCTTTCTTT. Its protein is CASSFRAFTNTEAFF.

This rearrangement joins TRBV6-5 to TRBJ2-2; a weak D match, TRBD2 (5 bases). This CDR3 has 15 amino acids. Germline CDR1 is MNHEY and CDR2 is SVGAGI. Trimming left V 4 bases short and J 0 bases short, with 9 bases between. CDR3 sequence (DNA): TGTGCCAGCAGTTTCTGGACTGCGAACACCGGGGAGCTGTTTTTT. Its translation is CASSFWTANTGELFF.

This clone has a handful of counts. The rearrangement joins TRBV7-3 to TRBJ2-3, with 7 nucleotides matching TRBD2. V lost 5 bases, J lost 4 bases, and 9 bases stayed unmatched. Germline V gene lookup returns CDR1 SGHTA and CDR2 FQGTGA. CDR3 length: 15 residues. The CDR3 loop reads CASSPTPSGADTQYF. CDR3 bases: TGTGCCAGCAGCCCCACACCGAGCGGGGCAGATACGCAGTATTTT.

The rearrangement joins TRBV19 to TRBJ1-2; D not resolved. CDR3 length: 13 residues. The V end was cut by 0 bases, the J end by 4 bases, with 6 bases between. Germline CDR1 reads LNHDA; CDR2 reads SQIVND (reference sequence). Here the CDR3 DNA reads TGTGCCAGTAGTATAGATCTCAGCTATGGCTACACCTTC. This codes for CASSIDLSYGYTF.

The V and J genes are TRBV13 and TRBJ2-1, with D possibly matching TRBD2 (5 bases). Germline-derived CDR1 and CDR2 are PRHDT and FYEKMQ (reference sequence). V was pared by 5 bases and J by 2 bases, with 13 bases between. The CDR3 extends over 15 amino acids. The CDR3 DNA is TGTGCCAGCAGCCCGACCGGGAACCCCTACAATGAGCAGTTCTTC. Encoded protein: CASSPTGNPYNEQFF.

This rearrangement joins TRBV6-1 to TRBJ2-7; D unresolved. The germline CDR1 and CDR2 sequences are MNHNS and SASEGT. This CDR3 spans 13 amino acids. V lost 2 bases, J lost 5 bases, and 10 bases lay in between. This CDR3 is CASSELGQHEQYF. The CDR3, as DNA: TGTGCCAGCAGTGAACTGGGCCAGCACGAGCAGTACTTC.

The genes are TRBV28 and TRBJ1-5; D perhaps matches TRBD1 (6 bases). V lost 6 bases, J lost 0 bases, and 12 bases lay in between. The germline gives CDR1 MDHEN, CDR2 SYDVKM. This CDR3 has 15 residues. The CDR3 nucleotides are TGTGCCAGCAGCAGTACAGGGTATAGCAATCAGCCCCAGCATTTT. It specifies CASSSTGYSNQPQHF.

The chain links TRBV4-3 to TRBJ2-7, with D perhaps matching TRBD2 (7 bases). Germline V gene lookup returns CDR1 LGHNA and CDR2 YSLEER. The CDR3 has 15 residues. The V and J ends lost 1 base and 4 bases respectively, with 14 bases between them. DNA of the CDR3: TGCGCCAGCAGCCAAGGGGGACGGGGGGCTTACGAGCAGTACTTC. This codes for CASSQGGRGAYEQYF.

The J gene is TRBJ2-7, the V gene TRBV10-2; D possibly corresponds to TRBD1 (6 bases). The CDR3 has 15 residues. The germline V and J ends were trimmed by 3 bases and 2 bases, with 14 bases remaining between them. CDR1 is WSHSY and CDR2 is SAAADI in the germline V gene. CDR3 nucleotide sequence: TGCGCCAGCAGTGAAGGCACAGGGCATACCTACGAGCAGTACTTC. Protein sequence: CASSEGTGHTYEQYF.

The chain couples TRBV27 to TRBJ2-6; D call uncertain. The CDR3 runs 13 residues. V was pared by 3 bases and J by 2 bases, with 2 bases between. Germline V lookup: CDR1 MNHEY, CDR2 SMNVEV (reference sequence). CDR3 sequence reads: CASSFTGANVLTF. In DNA form, the CDR3 reads TGTGCCAGCAGTTTTACTGGGGCCAACGTCCTGACTTTC.

This clone was seen a handful of times. Within the sample, other DNA sequences also encode this same CDR3. The V gene is TRBV4-2, the J gene TRBJ2-1; D gene uncertain. With 1 base removed from V and 0 bases from J, the gap between germline ends came to 7 bases. Per the germline V gene, CDR1 is LGHNA and CDR2 is YNFKEQ. The CDR3 extends over 15 amino acids. This chain's CDR3 is CASSQALSSYNEQFF. Here the CDR3 DNA reads TGTGCCAGCAGCCAAGCCCTCAGCTCCTACAATGAGCAGTTCTTC.

The V gene is TRBV12-5, the J gene TRBJ2-2; a possible D gene is TRBD2 (6 bases). The CDR3 covers 16 residues. The V end was cut by 1 base, the J end by 7 bases, with 16 bases between. Germline CDR1 LGHNT, CDR2 FRNRAP. CDR3 sequence: CASGLGGAGVYGELFF. CDR3 in DNA: TGTGCTAGTGGTTTGGGCGGGGCGGGCGTATACGGGGAGCTGTTTTTT. The full variable domain, completed using reference TRBV12-5 and TRBJ2-2, is DARVTQTPRHKVTEMGQEVTMRCQPILGHNTVFWYRQTMMQGLELLAYFRNRAPLDDSGMPKDRFSAEMPDATLATLKIQPSEPRDSAVYFCASGLGGAGVYGELFFGEGSRLTVL.

The J gene is TRBJ1-1, the V gene TRBV6-2 or TRBV6-3, with no clear D. Germline V lookup: CDR1 MNHEY, CDR2 SVGEGT. V lost 1 base and J 0 bases, leaving 9 bases between the germline ends. The CDR3 consists of 15 residues. This CDR3 reads CASSYFGGMNTEAFF. The CDR3 nucleotides read TGTGCCAGCAGTTACTTTGGAGGCATGAACACTGAAGCTTTCTTT.

V gene TRBV4-3 combines with J gene TRBJ1-2, with a tentative D call TRBD1 (5 bases). Trimming shortened V by 1 base and J by 4 bases, and 10 bases separated the two germline ends. This CDR3 is 14 amino acids long. Germline loops: CDR1 LGHNA, CDR2 YSLEER. The DNA for the CDR3 is TGCGCCAGCAGCCAAGTCCCAGGGTTCTATGGCTACACCTTC. Its translation: CASSQVPGFYGYTF.

The chain carries TRBV11-2 and TRBJ2-5; TRBD1 agrees at 9 bases. CDR1 is SGHAT, CDR2 FQNNGV, per germline. The CDR3 extends over 16 amino acids. With V trimmed by 2 bases and J by 7 bases, 11 bases remained unmatched. The CDR3 nucleotides read TGTGCCAGCAGCTTACAGGGACAGGGAGGTGGGGTGACCCAGTACTTC. Protein: CASSLQGQGGGVTQYF.

The chain recombines TRBV2 with TRBJ1-2; perhaps TRBD1 as D (6 bases). V was pared by 5 bases and J by 8 bases, with 21 bases between. The germline CDR1 and CDR2 sequences are SNHLY and FYNNEI. CDR3 size: 15 residues. CDR3: CASSNELNREGGYTF. Written as DNA, the CDR3 is TGTGCCAGCAGTAACGAACTCAACAGGGAGGGCGGCTACACCTTC.

The chain links TRBV9 to TRBJ2-5, with 7 bases aligning to TRBD1. From germline, CDR1 is SGDLS and CDR2 YYNGEE. The CDR3 is 15 residues long. Trimming took 2 bases from V and 0 from J; bases not matched to a gene: 4. The CDR3 nucleotides read TGTGCCAGCAGCGTCTCTGGGACAGACCAAGAGACCCAGTACTTC. It is translated as CASSVSGTDQETQYF. Looking up the rest from reference TRBV9 and TRBJ2-5 gives the full variable domain: DSGVTQTPKHLITATGQRVTLRCSPRSGDLSVYWYQQSLDQGLQFLIQYYNGEERAKGNILERFSAQQFPDLHSELNLSSLELGDSALYFCASSVSGTDQETQYFGPGTRLLVL.

This clone occurred once. This rearrangement joins TRBV18 to TRBJ2-2; weak D call: TRBD1 (6 bases). Trimming removed 3 bases at V and 0 bases at J, with 11 bases between. The CDR3 is 16 residues long. CDR1 and CDR2 (germline): KGHSH, LQKENI. The CDR3 reads CASSPLTGSNTGELFF. The CDR3, as DNA: TGTGCCAGCTCACCGCTCACAGGGTCGAACACCGGGGAGCTGTTTTTT.

The chain recombines TRBV4-2 with TRBJ2-3; 9 bases fit TRBD2. V shed 0 bases and J 2 bases; nucleotides not matched to a gene: 9. The germline V gene has CDR1 LGHNA and CDR2 YNFKEQ. This CDR3 comprises 18 residues. The CDR3 nucleotides read TGTGCCAGCAGCCAAGAGGAGCGGGGGGTTTCTTCCACAGATACGCAGTATTTT. Its translation is CASSQEERGVSSTDTQYF.

CDR3 protein: CASSFRSSVRQETQYF. CDR3 nucleotides: TGTGCCAGCAGCTTCCGTTCTAGCGTTCGGCAGGAGACCCAGTACTTC. The V and J genes are TRBV5-4 and TRBJ2-5; maybe TRBD2 (6 bases). Germline-derived CDR1 and CDR2 are SGHNT and YYREEE (reference sequence). V was clipped by 2 bases and J by 5 bases, with 19 bases between them. CDR3 length: 16 residues.

This sequence joins TRBV9 and TRBJ2-1; perhaps TRBD2 as D (6 bases). The CDR3 has 14 residues. Germline V gene lookup returns CDR1 SGDLS and CDR2 YYNGEE. Trimming removed 6 bases at V and 0 bases at J, with 10 bases between. CDR3 nucleotides: TGTGCCAGCACCGGGGGAAGCTCCTACAATGAGCAGTTCTTC. It codes for CASTGGSSYNEQFF.

This rearrangement joins TRBV5-6 to TRBJ1-5; no clear D. CDR1 and CDR2 (germline): SGHDT, YYEEEE. The CDR3 is made up of 15 amino acids. Deletions cut 6 bases from V and 0 bases from J, with 13 bases between. CDR3 DNA sequence: TGTGCCAGCACCCGACGGGGAAATAGCAATCAGCCCCAGCATTTT. Translated: CASTRRGNSNQPQHF. Based on the CDR3 plus reference TRBV5-6 and TRBJ1-5, the full variable domain is DAGVTQSPTHLIKTRGQQVTLRCSPKSGHDTVSWYQQALGQGPQFIFQYYEEEERQRGNFPDRFSGHQFPNYSSELNVNALLLGDSALYLCASTRRGNSNQPQHFGDGTRLSIL.

The rearrangement joins TRBV27 to TRBJ1-6; 8 positions agree with TRBD1. The V gene's germline CDR1 is MNHEY and CDR2 SMNVEV (reference sequence). The CDR3 is made up of 15 amino acids. V lost 1 base and J lost 10; bases outside the gene matches: 6. CDR3 bases: TGTGCCAGCAGTTTATTAGGACAGGGAAGCTCACCCCTCCACTTT. This gives the protein CASSLLGQGSSPLHF.

The J gene is TRBJ2-7, the V gene TRBV3-1 (or the pseudogene TRBV3-2); D is ambiguous. The CDR3 contains 14 residues. CDR1 LGHDT and CDR2 YNNKEL come from the germline V gene (reference sequence). The V gene lost 4 bases and the J gene lost 3 bases, with 13 bases spanning the gap. The CDR3 bases are TGTGCCAGCAGCCCAATACGACACCACTACGAGCAGTACTTC. Its translation: CASSPIRHHYEQYF.

V and J are TRBV28 and TRBJ2-5; possible D gene TRBD1, 6 bases. CDR1 is MDHEN and CDR2 is SYDVKM in the germline V gene. Trimming cost V 5 bases and J 7 bases, with 20 bases left between them. The CDR3 consists of 15 residues. This chain's CDR3 is CASSEAGTTSGTQYF. CDR3 DNA: TGTGCCAGCAGTGAAGCCGGGACAACCTCCGGGACCCAGTACTTC. The variable domain in full, completed from reference TRBV28 and TRBJ2-5, reads DVKVTQSSRYLVKRTGEKVFLECVQDMDHENMFWYRQDPGLGLRLIYFSYDVKMKEKGDIPEGYSVSREKKERFSLILESASTNQTSMYLCASSEAGTTSGTQYFGPGTRLLVL.